Described below is a single T cell receptor (beta chain) sequence and its context. The antigen is unknown. The sample belongs to a study of OX40 agonist ivuxolimab in advanced cancers. Across the study: Patients got intravenous ivuxolimab at 0.01 to 10 mg/kg every 2 weeks. A diagnosis of hepatocellular carcinoma, melanoma, renal cell or head and neck cancer was present in dose-escalation patients. Study-wide findings and caveats: Low normalized T-cell clonal expansion also characterized some of the nonresponders. Both CD4+ and CD8+ T cell populations in blood had undergone clonal expansion by week 6 at 0.1 to 3.0 mg/kg.

The V end was cut by 3 bases, the J end by 4 bases, with 12 bases between. Germline values: CDR1 MNHNS, CDR2 SASEGT. CDR3 length: 14 amino acids. Data came from immunoSEQ multiplex PCR; TCRdb stores just in-frame clones and leaves some out. The sample shows about 86,000 clones, roughly nine tenths of them seen only once. The clonotype was recovered from an adult with an advanced solid tumor such as melanoma, head and neck, liver or kidney cancer. Sample: CD4+ or CD8+ T cells sorted from blood, taken in a trial of the OX40 agonist ivuxolimab. This chain uses TRBV6-1 with TRBJ1-2, with D tentatively TRBD1 (5 bases). The CDR3 DNA reads TGTGCCAGCAGTGATAGACAGATACGCTATGGCTACACCTTC. It encodes CASSDRQIRYGYTF.